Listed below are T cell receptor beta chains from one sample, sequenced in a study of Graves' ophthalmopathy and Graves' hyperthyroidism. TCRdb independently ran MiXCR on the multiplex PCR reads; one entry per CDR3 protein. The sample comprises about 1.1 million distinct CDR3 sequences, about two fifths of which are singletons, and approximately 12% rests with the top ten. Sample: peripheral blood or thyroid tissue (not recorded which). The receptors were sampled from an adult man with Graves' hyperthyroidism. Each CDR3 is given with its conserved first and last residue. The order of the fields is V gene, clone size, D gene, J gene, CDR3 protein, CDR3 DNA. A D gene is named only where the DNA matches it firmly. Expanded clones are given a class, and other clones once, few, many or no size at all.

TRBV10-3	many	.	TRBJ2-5	CAISEGRQTQETQYF	TGTGCCATCAGTGAAGGTCGGCAGACCCAAGAGACCCAGTACTTC
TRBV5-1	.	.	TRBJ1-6	CASSERENSPLHF	TGCGCCAGCAGTGAAAGGGAGAATTCACCCCTCCACTTT
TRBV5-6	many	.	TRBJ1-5	CASSLEGYGQPQHF	TGTGCCAGCAGCTTGGAAGGATATGGTCAGCCCCAGCATTTT
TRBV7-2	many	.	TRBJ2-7	CASSFGVAQAYEQYF	TGTGCCAGCAGCTTTGGGGTAGCCCAGGCCTACGAGCAGTACTTC
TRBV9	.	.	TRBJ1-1	CASSVEESGDTEAFF	TGTGCCAGCAGCGTAGAGGAGAGTGGGGACACTGAAGCTTTCTTT
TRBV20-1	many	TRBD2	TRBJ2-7	CSATGTRDYEQYF	TGCAGTGCAACCGGGACTAGGGACTACGAGCAGTACTTC
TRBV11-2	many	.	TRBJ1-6	CASSLSGYGNSPLHF	TGTGCCAGCAGCTTAAGTGGCTACGGGAATTCACCCCTCCACTTT
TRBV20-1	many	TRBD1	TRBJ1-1	CSASYRGWNTEAFF	TGCAGTGCTAGTTACAGGGGCTGGAACACTGAAGCTTTCTTT
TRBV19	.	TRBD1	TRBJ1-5	CASSLRQGFQPQHF	TGTGCCAGTAGTCTTCGACAGGGGTTTCAGCCCCAGCATTTT
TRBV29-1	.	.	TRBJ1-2	CSTRGGPTYGYTF	TGCAGCACCCGGGGAGGACCCACCTATGGCTACACCTTC
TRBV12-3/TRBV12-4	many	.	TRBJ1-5	CASGGGINNQPQHF	TGTGCCAGCGGGGGGGGGATAAACAATCAGCCCCAGCATTTT
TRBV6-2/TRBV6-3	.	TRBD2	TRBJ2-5	CASRLSGSSQETQYF	TGTGCCAGCAGATTAAGCGGGAGTTCCCAAGAGACCCAGTACTTC
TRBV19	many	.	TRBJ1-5	CASRQGSSNQPQHF	TGTGCCAGTAGACAGGGTTCAAGCAATCAGCCCCAGCATTTT
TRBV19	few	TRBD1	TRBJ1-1	CASSTQTGITEAFF	TGTGCCAGTAGCACCCAGACAGGGATCACTGAAGCTTTCTTT
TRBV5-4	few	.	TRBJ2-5	CASSLGHDQETQYF	TGTGCCAGCAGCTTGGGTCACGATCAAGAGACCCAGTACTTC
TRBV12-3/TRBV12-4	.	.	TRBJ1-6	CASSKPPDLSGGSPLHF	TGTGCCAGCAGTAAACCCCCCGATCTGTCGGGCGGGTCACCCCTCCACTTT
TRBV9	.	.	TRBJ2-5	CASSVWYQETQYF	TGTGCCAGCAGCGTATGGTACCAAGAGACCCAGTACTTC
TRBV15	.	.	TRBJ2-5	CASSLGLRDWETQYF	TGTGCCAGCAGCTTAGGACTAAGGGATTGGGAGACCCAGTACTTC
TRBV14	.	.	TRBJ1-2	CASSQVVGQSWGYGYTF	TGTGCCAGCAGCCAAGTGGTCGGGCAGTCTTGGGGCTATGGCTACACCTTC
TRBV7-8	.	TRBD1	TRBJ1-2	CASSPDQGAYGYTF	TGTGCCAGCAGCCCCGACCAGGGGGCCTATGGCTACACCTTC
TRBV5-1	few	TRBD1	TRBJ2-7	CASSLATRTGSYEQYF	TGCGCCAGCAGCTTGGCAACTCGGACAGGCTCCTACGAGCAGTACTTC
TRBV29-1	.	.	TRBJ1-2	CSVEDAGRDHGDTF	TGCAGCGTTGAAGACGCGGGGAGGGACCATGGCGACACCTTC
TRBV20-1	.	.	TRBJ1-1	CSAMVDTEAFF	TGCAGTGCTATGGTGGACACTGAAGCCTTCTTT
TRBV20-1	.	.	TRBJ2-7	CSARDWGVRGTYEQYF	TGCAGTGCTAGAGATTGGGGGGTGAGGGGAACCTACGAGCAGTACTTC
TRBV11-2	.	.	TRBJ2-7	CASSPLTGRSYEQYF	TGTGCCAGCAGCCCCCTGACGGGGAGATCCTACGAGCAGTACTTC
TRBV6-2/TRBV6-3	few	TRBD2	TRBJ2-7	CASRGTSGRGTYEQYF	TGTGCCAGCAGAGGGACTAGCGGGAGGGGGACCTACGAGCAGTACTTC
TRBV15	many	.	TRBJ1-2	CATSRDLTGPLGYTF	TGTGCCACCAGCAGAGATCTGACAGGACCTCTTGGCTACACCTTC
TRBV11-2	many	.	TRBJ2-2	CASSWADNTGELFF	TGTGCCAGCAGCTGGGCCGACAACACCGGGGAGCTGTTTTTT
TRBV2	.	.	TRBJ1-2	CASSALRGYTF	TGTGCCAGCAGTGCACTCAGAGGCTACACCTTC
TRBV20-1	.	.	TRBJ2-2	CSAPLAGNTGELFF	TGCAGTGCCCCACTCGCAGGGAACACCGGGGAGCTGTTTTTT
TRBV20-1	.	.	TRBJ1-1	CNLLRGATEAFF	TGCAACCTACTGCGGGGGGCCACTGAAGCTTTCTTT
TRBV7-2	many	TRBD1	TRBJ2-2	CASWDRGHMGTGELFF	TGTGCCAGCTGGGACAGGGGGCATATGGGCACCGGGGAGCTGTTTTTT
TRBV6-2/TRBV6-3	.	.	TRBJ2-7	CASGLEQYF	TGTGCCAGCGGCTTGGAGCAGTACTTC
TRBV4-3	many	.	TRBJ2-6	CASSQDPHTGANVLTF	TGCGCCAGCAGCCAAGACCCTCACACTGGGGCCAACGTCCTGACTTTC
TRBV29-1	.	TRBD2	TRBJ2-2	CSCMGLANTGELFF	TGCAGCTGTATGGGACTAGCGAACACCGGGGAGCTGTTTTTT
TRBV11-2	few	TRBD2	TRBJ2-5	CASSLVAETSGSGGQETQYF	TGTGCCAGCAGCTTAGTCGCTGAGACTAGCGGGAGTGGGGGCCAAGAGACCCAGTACTTC
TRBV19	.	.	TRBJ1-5	CATTSRGRQPQHF	TGTGCCACCACATCCCGGGGTCGGCAGCCCCAGCATTTT
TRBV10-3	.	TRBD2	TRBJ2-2	CAIRGTSGYPGELFF	TGTGCCATCAGAGGGACTAGCGGGTATCCCGGGGAGCTGTTTTTT
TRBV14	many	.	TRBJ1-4	CASSQEPGIGEKLFF	TGTGCCAGCAGCCAGGAGCCCGGAATCGGTGAAAAACTGTTTTTT
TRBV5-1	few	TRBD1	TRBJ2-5	CASSLGTGLGETQYF	TGCGCCAGCAGCTTGGGGACAGGGCTAGGGGAGACCCAGTACTTC
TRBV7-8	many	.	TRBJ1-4	CASSLAGGAGEKLFF	TGTGCCAGCAGCTTAGCTGGGGGGGCTGGTGAAAAACTGTTTTTT
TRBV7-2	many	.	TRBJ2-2	CASSGPGVSGELFF	TGTGCCAGCAGCGGCCCCGGGGTGTCCGGGGAGCTGTTTTTT
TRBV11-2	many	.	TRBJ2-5	CASSLDIKGPQYF	TGTGCCAGCAGCTTAGATATCAAGGGGCCCCAGTACTTC
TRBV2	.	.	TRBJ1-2	CASSFKAFGYGYTF	TGTGCCAGCAGTTTTAAGGCGTTCGGCTATGGCTACACCTTC
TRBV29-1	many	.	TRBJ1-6	CSAGDVAPLHF	TGCAGCGCCGGGGACGTCGCACCCCTCCACTTT
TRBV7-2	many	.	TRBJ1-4	CASSSLQGNEKLFF	TGTGCCAGCAGCTCTCTTCAGGGTAATGAAAAACTGTTTTTT
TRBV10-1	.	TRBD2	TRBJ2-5	CASSGRPGLGPTQYF	TGCGCCAGCAGTGGCAGACCGGGACTAGGCCCGACCCAGTACTTC
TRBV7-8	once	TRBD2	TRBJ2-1	CASSSGLADEQFF	TGTGCCAGCAGCTCGGGACTAGCGGATGAGCAGTTCTTC
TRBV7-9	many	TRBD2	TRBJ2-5	CASSLDVGTSGALQETQYF	TGTGCCAGCAGCTTAGACGTCGGAACTAGCGGGGCATTACAAGAGACCCAGTACTTC
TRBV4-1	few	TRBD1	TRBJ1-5	CASSQGGTGRHNQPQHF	TGCGCCAGCAGCCAAGGGGGGACAGGACGCCACAATCAGCCCCAGCATTTT
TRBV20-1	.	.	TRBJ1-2	CSAHTGLSGHGYTF	TGCAGTGCGCACACAGGGTTGTCGGGGCATGGCTACACCTTC
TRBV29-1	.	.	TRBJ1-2	CSVLGGLAGYTF	TGCAGCGTCTTGGGTGGGCTAGCGGGCTACACCTTC
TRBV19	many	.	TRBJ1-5	CASSLSDNQPQHF	TGTGCCAGTAGTTTGTCAGACAATCAGCCCCAGCATTTT
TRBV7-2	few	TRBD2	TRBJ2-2	CASSLASLGGTGELFF	TGTGCCAGCAGCCTCGCGAGCTTGGGGGGGACCGGGGAGCTGTTTTTT
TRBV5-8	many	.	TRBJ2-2	CASSLVRQGLGELFF	TGTGCCAGCAGCTTGGTCCGGCAGGGGCTCGGGGAGCTGTTTTTT